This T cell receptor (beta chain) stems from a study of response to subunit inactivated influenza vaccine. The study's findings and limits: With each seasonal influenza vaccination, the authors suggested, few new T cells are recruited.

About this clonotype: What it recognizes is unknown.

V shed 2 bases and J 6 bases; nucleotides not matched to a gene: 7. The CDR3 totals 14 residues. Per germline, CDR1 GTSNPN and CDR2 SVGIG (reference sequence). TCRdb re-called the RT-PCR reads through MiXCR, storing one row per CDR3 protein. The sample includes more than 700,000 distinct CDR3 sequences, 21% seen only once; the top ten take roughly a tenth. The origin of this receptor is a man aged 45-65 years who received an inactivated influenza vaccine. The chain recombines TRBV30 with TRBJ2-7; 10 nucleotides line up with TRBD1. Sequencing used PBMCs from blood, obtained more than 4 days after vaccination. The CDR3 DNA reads TGTGCCTGGAGTAAATGGGACAGGGGACCCGAGCAGTACTTC. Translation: CAWSKWDRGPEQYF.